This T cell receptor beta chain was sequenced during a study of control samples from healthy donors and cancer patients. The CDR3 is made up of 15 amino acids. Germline V gene lookup returns CDR1 ENHRY and CDR2 SYGVKD. With 7 bases clipped from V and 2 bases from J, the junction kept 8 bases outside the gene matches. Profiled with immunoSEQ multiplex PCR; TCRdb holds only in-frame clones, not every one. The repertoire holds 55,000 to 70,000 clones, with more than 85% as singletons. The sequencing input was PBMCs. The genes are TRBV10-3 and TRBJ1-1, with 9 bases matching TRBD1. The receptor's source is a man younger than 40 with colorectal cancer. CDR3 protein: CAITARDRENTEAFF. The CDR3 DNA follows: TGTGCCATCACTGCGCGGGACAGGGAAAACACTGAAGCTTTCTTT.